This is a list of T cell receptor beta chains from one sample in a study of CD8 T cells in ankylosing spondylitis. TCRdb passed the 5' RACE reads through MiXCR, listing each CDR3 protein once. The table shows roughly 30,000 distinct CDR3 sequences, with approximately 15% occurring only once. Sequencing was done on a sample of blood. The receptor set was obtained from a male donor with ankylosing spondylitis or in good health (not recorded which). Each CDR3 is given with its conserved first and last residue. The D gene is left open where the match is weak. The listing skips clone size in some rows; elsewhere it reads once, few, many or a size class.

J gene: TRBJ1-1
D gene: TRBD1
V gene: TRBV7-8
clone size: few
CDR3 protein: CASSLASGGDTEVFF
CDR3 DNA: TGTGCCAGCAGCTTAGCCTCAGGGGGGGACACTGAAGTTTTCTTT

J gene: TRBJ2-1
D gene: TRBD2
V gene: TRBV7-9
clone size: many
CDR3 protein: CASSGKTSGAGNEQFF
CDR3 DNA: TGTGCCAGCAGCGGAAAGACTAGCGGGGCGGGGAATGAGCAGTTCTTC

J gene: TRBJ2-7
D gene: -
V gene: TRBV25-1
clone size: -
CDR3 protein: CASSDRRSYEQYF
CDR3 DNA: TGTGCCAGCAGTGACAGACGCTCCTACGAGCAGTACTTC

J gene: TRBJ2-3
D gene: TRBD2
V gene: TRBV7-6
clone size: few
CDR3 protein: CASSLAGGGPSTDTQYF
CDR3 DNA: TGTGCCAGCAGCTTAGCAGGCGGGGGACCTAGCACAGATACGCAGTATTTT

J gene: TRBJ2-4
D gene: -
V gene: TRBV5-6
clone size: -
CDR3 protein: CASSFMRTPLAKNIQYF
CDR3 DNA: TGTGCCAGCAGTTTCATGCGGACACCCTTAGCCAAAAACATTCAGTACTTC

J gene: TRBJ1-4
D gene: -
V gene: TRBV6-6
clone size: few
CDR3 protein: CASRDQGRGNEKLFF
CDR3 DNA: TGTGCCAGCAGAGACCAAGGGAGAGGGAATGAAAAACTGTTTTTT

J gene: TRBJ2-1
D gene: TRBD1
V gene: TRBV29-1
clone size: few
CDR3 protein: CSVRGLQAGEQFF
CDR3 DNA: TGCAGCGTCAGGGGGCTCCAGGCCGGTGAGCAGTTCTTC

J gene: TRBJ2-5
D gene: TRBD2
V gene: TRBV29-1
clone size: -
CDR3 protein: CSVEVYSGSRETQYF
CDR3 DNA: TGCAGCGTTGAAGTATATAGCGGGAGCCGAGAGACCCAGTACTTC

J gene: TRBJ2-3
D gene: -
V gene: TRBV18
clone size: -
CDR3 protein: CASSPGGDTQYF
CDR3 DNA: TGTGCCAGCTCACCAGGGGGAGATACGCAGTATTTT

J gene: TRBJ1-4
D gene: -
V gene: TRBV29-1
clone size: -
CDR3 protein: CSVGGDEKLFF
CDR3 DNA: TGCAGCGTTGGGGGGGATGAAAAACTGTTTTTT

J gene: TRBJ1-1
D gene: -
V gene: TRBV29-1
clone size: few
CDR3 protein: CSVLINTEAFF
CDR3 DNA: TGCAGCGTTTTAATAAACACTGAAGCTTTCTTT

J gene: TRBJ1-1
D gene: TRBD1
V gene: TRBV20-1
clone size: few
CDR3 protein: CSADRGDTEAFF
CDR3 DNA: TGCAGTGCTGACAGGGGGGACACTGAAGCTTTCTTT

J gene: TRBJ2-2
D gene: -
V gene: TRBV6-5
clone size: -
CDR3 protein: CASSSRPVGELFF
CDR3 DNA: TGTGCCAGCAGTTCCCGCCCAGTCGGGGAGCTGTTTTTT

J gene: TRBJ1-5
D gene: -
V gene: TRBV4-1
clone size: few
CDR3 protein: CASSQLQARGANQPQHF
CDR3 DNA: TGCGCCAGCAGCCAACTACAGGCGAGGGGGGCCAACCAGCCCCAGCATTTT

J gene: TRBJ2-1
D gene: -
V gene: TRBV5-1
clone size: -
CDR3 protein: CASSYSNEQFF
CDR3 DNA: TGCGCCAGCAGCTACAGCAATGAGCAGTTCTTC

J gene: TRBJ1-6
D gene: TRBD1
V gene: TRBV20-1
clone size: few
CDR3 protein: CSAGWDRDSPLHF
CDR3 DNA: TGCAGTGCTGGTTGGGACAGGGACTCACCCCTCCACTTT

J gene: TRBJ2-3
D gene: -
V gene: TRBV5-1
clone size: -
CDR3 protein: CASSGRTASSTDTQYF
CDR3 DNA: TGCGCCAGCAGCGGCCGGACAGCCTCTAGCACAGATACGCAGTATTTT

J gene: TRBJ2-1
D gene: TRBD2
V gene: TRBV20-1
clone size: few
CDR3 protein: CSARGLDIYNEQFF
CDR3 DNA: TGCAGTGCTAGGGGACTAGATATTTACAATGAGCAGTTCTTC

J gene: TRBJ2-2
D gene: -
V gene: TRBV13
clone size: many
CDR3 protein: CASSTGTGNTGELFF
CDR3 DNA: TGTGCCAGCAGCACCGGGACTGGTAACACCGGGGAGCTGTTTTTT

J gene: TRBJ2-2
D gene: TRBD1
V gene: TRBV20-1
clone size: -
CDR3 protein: CSAKRAGGTGELFF
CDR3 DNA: TGCAGTGCTAAAAGAGCAGGGGGAACCGGGGAGCTGTTTTTT

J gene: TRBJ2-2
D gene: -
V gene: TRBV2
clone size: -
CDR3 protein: CASSEVSGTGELFF
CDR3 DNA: TGTGCCAGCAGTGAGGTCAGCGGCACCGGGGAGCTGTTTTTT

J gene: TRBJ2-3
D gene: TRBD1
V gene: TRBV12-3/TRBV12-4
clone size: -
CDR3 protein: CASRWTGGFTDTQYF
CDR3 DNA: TGTGCCAGCAGGTGGACAGGGGGCTTCACAGATACGCAGTATTTT

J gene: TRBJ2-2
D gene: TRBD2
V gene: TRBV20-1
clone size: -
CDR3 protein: CSASPLAGGDTGELFF
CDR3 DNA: TGCAGTGCTAGCCCCCTAGCGGGAGGCGACACCGGGGAGCTGTTTTTT

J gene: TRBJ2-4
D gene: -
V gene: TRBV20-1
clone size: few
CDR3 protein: CSGTAQNIQYF
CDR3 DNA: TGCAGTGGGACAGCTCAAAACATTCAGTACTTC

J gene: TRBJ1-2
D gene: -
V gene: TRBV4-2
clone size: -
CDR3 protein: CASSQDSRAYGYTF
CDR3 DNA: TGTGCCAGCAGCCAAGATAGCCGAGCTTATGGCTACACCTTC

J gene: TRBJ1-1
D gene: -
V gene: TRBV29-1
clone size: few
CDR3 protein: CSVERNTEAFF
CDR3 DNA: TGCAGCGTTGAAAGGAACACTGAAGCTTTCTTT

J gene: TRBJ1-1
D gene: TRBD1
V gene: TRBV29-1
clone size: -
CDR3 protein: CSVDRGNEAFF
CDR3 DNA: TGCAGCGTTGACAGGGGGAATGAAGCTTTCTTT

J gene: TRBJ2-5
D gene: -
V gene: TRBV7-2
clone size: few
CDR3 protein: CASSFMGGLETQYF
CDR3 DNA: TGTGCCAGCAGCTTTATGGGGGGCTTGGAGACCCAGTACTTC

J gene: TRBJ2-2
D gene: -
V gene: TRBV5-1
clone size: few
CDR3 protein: CASSLEGNTGELFF
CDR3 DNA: TGCGCCAGCAGCTTGGAGGGGAACACCGGGGAGCTGTTTTTT

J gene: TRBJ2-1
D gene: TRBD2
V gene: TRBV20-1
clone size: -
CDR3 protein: CSATTRLAGGVEQFF
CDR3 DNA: TGCAGTGCTACGACCCGACTAGCGGGAGGCGTTGAGCAGTTCTTC

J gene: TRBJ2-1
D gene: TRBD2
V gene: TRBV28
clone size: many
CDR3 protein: CASSETSLEQFF
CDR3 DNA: TGTGCCAGCAGTGAGACTAGCCTCGAGCAGTTCTTC

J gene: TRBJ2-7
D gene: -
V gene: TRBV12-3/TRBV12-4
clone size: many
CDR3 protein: CASSLDGQYYEQYF
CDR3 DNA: TGTGCCAGCAGTTTAGACGGACAGTACTACGAGCAGTACTTC

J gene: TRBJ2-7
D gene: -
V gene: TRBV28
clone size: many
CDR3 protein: CASRVQGSYEQYF
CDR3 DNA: TGTGCCAGCAGAGTCCAGGGGTCCTACGAGCAGTACTTC

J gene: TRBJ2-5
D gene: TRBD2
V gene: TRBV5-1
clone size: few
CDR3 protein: CASSFSGPGVETQYF
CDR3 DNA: TGCGCCAGCAGCTTTAGCGGGCCTGGGGTTGAGACCCAGTACTTC

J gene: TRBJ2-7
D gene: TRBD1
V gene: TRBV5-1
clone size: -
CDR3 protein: CASSWSTGHSYEQYF
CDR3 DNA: TGCGCCAGCAGCTGGTCGACAGGGCACTCCTACGAGCAGTACTTC

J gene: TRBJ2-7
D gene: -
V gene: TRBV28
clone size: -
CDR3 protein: CASSDRDRFYEQYF
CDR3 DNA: TGTGCCAGCAGTGACCGGGACCGTTTCTACGAGCAGTACTTC

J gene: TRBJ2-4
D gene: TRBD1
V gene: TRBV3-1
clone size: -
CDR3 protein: CASSGDRKNIQYF
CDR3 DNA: TGTGCCAGCAGTGGGGACAGAAAAAACATTCAGTACTTC

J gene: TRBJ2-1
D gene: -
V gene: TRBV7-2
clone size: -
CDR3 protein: CASSSKRQYNEQFF
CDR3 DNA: TGTGCCAGCAGCTCGAAACGACAGTACAATGAGCAGTTCTTC

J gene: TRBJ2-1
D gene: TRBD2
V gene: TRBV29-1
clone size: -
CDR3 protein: CSATRSGGASEQFF
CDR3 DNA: TGCAGCGCTACTCGTAGCGGGGGGGCCAGTGAGCAGTTCTTC

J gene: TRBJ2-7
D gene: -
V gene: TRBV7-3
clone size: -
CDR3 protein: CASSLEAGPRYEQYF
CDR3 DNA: TGTGCCAGCAGCTTAGAGGCAGGGCCTCGCTACGAGCAGTACTTC

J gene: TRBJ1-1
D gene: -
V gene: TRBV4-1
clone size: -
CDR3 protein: CASSQRQGSTEAFF
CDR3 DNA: TGCGCCAGCAGCCAGCGGCAGGGGAGCACTGAAGCTTTCTTT

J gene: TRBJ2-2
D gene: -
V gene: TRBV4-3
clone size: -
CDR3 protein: CASSQDSVGQGSVGELFF
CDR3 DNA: TGCGCCAGCAGCCAAGATTCCGTAGGGCAGGGCTCTGTGGGGGAGCTGTTTTTT

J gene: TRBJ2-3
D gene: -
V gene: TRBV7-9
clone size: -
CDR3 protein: CASSFLKPSTDTQYF
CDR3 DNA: TGTGCCAGCAGCTTTTTAAAGCCTAGCACAGATACGCAGTATTTT

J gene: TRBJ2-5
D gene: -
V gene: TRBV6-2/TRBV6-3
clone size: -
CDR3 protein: CASSPLVEETQYF
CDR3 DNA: TGTGCCAGCAGCCCACTCGTCGAAGAGACCCAGTACTTC

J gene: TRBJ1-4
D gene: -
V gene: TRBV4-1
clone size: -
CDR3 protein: CASSPGVPNEKLFF
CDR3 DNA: TGCGCCAGCAGCCCAGGGGTTCCTAATGAAAAACTGTTTTTT